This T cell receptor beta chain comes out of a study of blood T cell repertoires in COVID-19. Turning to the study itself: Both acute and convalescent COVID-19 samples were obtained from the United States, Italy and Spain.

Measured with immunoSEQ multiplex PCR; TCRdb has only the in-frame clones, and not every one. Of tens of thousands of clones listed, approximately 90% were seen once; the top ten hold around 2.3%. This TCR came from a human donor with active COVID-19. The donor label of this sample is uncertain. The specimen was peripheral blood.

The CDR3 region is CASSLRRQGTGNTIYF. Here the CDR3 DNA reads TGTGCCAGCAGCTTGCGGAGACAGGGTACTGGAAACACCATATATTTT. V usage is TRBV5-6 and J usage is TRBJ1-3, with TRBD1 identical over 7 bases. V shed 1 base, J shed 2 bases, and the junction held 6 bases outside the gene matches. Germline CDR1 and CDR2: SGHDT and YYEEEE. The CDR3 sequence is 16 residues long.